These 31 T cell receptor beta chains originate from one sample sequenced in a study of beta chain features in type 1 diabetes (dated by TCRdb to 2017 to 2018). Overall study results and their limits: Type 1 diabetes patients showed a moderate but significant shortening of TCRB CDR3 length in all four CD4+ subsets.

The library relied on the immunoSEQ multiplex PCR assay. All of the isolated RNA was reverse transcribed with the High Capacity cDNA Reverse Transcription Kit, so expressed TCRB transcripts were sequenced. This is the immuneACCESS table as TCRdb keeps it, with only in-frame sequences that have V and J called. A part of the clones is gone; compared with another copy, unresolved V genes explain less than half, and the rest is unexplained. The sample includes roughly 260,000 clones, with 11% observed a single time. More than 0.015% of the sample goes to the ten largest clones. The antigens for these receptors are not known. The sequenced material came from naive CD4+ T cells from blood. The cell subset or site label, as the study defines it: true naive CD4+ T cells. These receptors originate from a man aged 25-45 years with type 1 diabetes.

The chain has TRBV9 and TRBJ2-5; 7 bases align to TRBD1. V trimming: 2 bases; J trimming: 2 bases; junction bases outside the gene matches: 12. CDR3 length equals 17 residues. Germline values: CDR1 SGDLS, CDR2 YYNGEE. CDR3 in amino acids: CASSVLGGQPQQETQYF. The CDR3 DNA sequence: TGTGCCAGCAGCGTCTTAGGGGGACAGCCTCAACAAGAGACCCAGTACTTC.

This clone has more than one count but fewer than ten. The rearrangement uses TRBV5-1 and TRBJ1-2; unclear D gene. The ends were cut back, 1 base at V and 10 bases at J, with 14 bases in the middle. The CDR3 runs 13 residues. The germline V gene has CDR1 SGHRS and CDR2 YFSETQ. The DNA for the CDR3 is TGCGCCAGCAGCTTGCTATCGGAGGGAGACTACACCTTC. Protein: CASSLLSEGDYTF.

This clone appeared a few times. The chain uses TRBV25-1 and TRBJ2-1; D possibly corresponds to TRBD1 (6 bases). V lost 7 bases, J lost 7 bases, and 17 bases lay in between. This CDR3 has 14 amino acids. In germline, CDR1 is MGHDK, CDR2 SYGVNS. CDR3 sequence: CASKGQRLGNEQFF. The DNA of the CDR3 is TGTGCCAGCAAGGGACAACGCTTAGGGAATGAGCAGTTCTTC. The full variable domain, rest sourced from reference TRBV25-1 and TRBJ2-1, is EADIYQTPRYLVIGTGKKITLECSQTMGHDKMYWYQQDPGMELHLIHYSYGVNSTEKGDLSSESTVSRIRTEHFPLTLESARPSHTSQYLCASKGQRLGNEQFFGPGTRLTVL.

The table lists this clone with a few counts. The chain recombines TRBV6-5 with TRBJ1-1, with 9 bases identical to TRBD1. CDR1 MNHEY and CDR2 SVGAGI come from the germline V gene. With 5 bases clipped from V and 11 bases from J, the junction kept 12 bases outside the gene matches. The CDR3 sequence is 14 residues long. CDR3 nucleotides: TGTGCCAGCAGTCCCGGGACAGGGTTTCATGGGGCTTTCTTT. Residues: CASSPGTGFHGAFF.

The chain uses TRBV28 and TRBJ2-3; no reliable D call. Per germline, CDR1 MDHEN and CDR2 SYDVKM. The CDR3 is 14 residues long. V lost 5 bases to trimming and J lost 3 bases, with 12 bases between them. The CDR3 is CASSQVTSTDTQYF. The CDR3 DNA follows: TGTGCCAGCAGTCAGGTTACTTCTACAGATACGCAGTATTTT.

The chain joins TRBV7-9 to TRBJ2-7; D is possibly TRBD1 (5 bases). The V end lost 5 bases, the J end lost 1 base, and 15 bases lay between the germline ends. The CDR3 is made up of 15 amino acids. The V gene's germline CDR1 is SEHNR and CDR2 FQNEAQ (reference sequence). The CDR3 nucleotides are TGTGCCAGCAGCCCCCTTCCAGGGCTATCCTACGAGCAGTACTTC. Translating gives CASSPLPGLSYEQYF.

This chain joins TRBV2 and TRBJ1-5; D possibly corresponds to TRBD1 (6 bases). The CDR3 is 13 amino acids. V was shortened by 6 bases and J by 5 bases, with 11 bases between the two germline ends. Germline loops: CDR1 SNHLY, CDR2 FYNNEI. The CDR3 spells CASRPDRDQPQHF. CDR3 in DNA: TGTGCCAGCAGGCCGGACAGAGATCAGCCCCAGCATTTT.

There are a few counts of this clone. This sequence joins TRBV6-5 and TRBJ2-7, with TRBD1 identical over 8 bases. Germline V gene data show CDR1 as MNHEY and CDR2 as SVGAGI. With V trimmed by 0 bases and J by 3 bases, 4 bases remained unmatched. The CDR3 totals 15 residues. Here the CDR3 DNA reads TGTGCCAGCAGTTACTCCAGGGGGCCCTACTACGAGCAGTACTTC. It specifies CASSYSRGPYYEQYF.

The V gene is TRBV19, the J gene TRBJ2-2, with D perhaps matching TRBD2 (5 bases). V lost 7 bases to trimming and J lost 5 bases, with 20 bases between them. The CDR3 is 16 residues long. The germline CDR1 and CDR2 sequences are LNHDA and SQIVND (reference sequence). In DNA form, the CDR3 reads TGTGCCAGTACCCCTCCTCGGGCTAGCCGGACCGGGGAGCTGTTTTTT. Translated, it gives CASTPPRASRTGELFF.

This chain links TRBV2 with TRBJ2-7; D perhaps matches TRBD1 (6 bases). This CDR3 has 14 residues. Trimming took off 5 bases at V and 5 bases at J, with 16 bases between the two ends. Germline V gene sequence: CDR1 SNHLY, CDR2 FYNNEI. The CDR3 coding sequence is TGTGCCAGCAGTTTGAGACAGGAGGTGGACGAGCAGTACTTC. This gives the protein CASSLRQEVDEQYF.

This rearrangement joins TRBV28 to TRBJ2-1, with TRBD1 as a possible D gene (5 bases). Trimming stripped 2 bases from V and 10 bases from J, with 6 bases between. Germline-derived CDR1 and CDR2 are MDHEN and SYDVKM. The CDR3 is 11 residues long. CDR3 amino acids: CASSLQGEQFF. CDR3 DNA: TGTGCCAGCAGTTTACAGGGAGAGCAGTTCTTC.

This clone appeared a few times. V and J are TRBV5-4 and TRBJ2-2; 8 bases match TRBD1. V lost 6 bases, J lost 5 bases, and 18 bases stayed unmatched. CDR1 and CDR2 (germline): SGHNT, YYREEE (reference sequence). The CDR3 length is 18 residues. DNA for the CDR3: TGTGCCAGCACCAACTGGGGGCAGGGGGCGAAAAGGACCGGGGAGCTGTTTTTT. The encoded protein is CASTNWGQGAKRTGELFF. Together with reference TRBV5-4 and TRBJ2-2, the CDR3 gives the full variable domain: ETGVTQSPTHLIKTRGQQVTLRCSSQSGHNTVSWYQQALGQGPQFIFQYYREEENGRGNFPPRFSGLQFPNYSSELNVNALELDDSALYLCASTNWGQGAKRTGELFFGEGSRLTVL.

The chain couples TRBV5-6 to TRBJ2-7; 7 bases match TRBD1. Trimming removed 4 bases from V and 6 bases from J; junction bases left unmatched: 4. Germline V gene data show CDR1 as SGHDT and CDR2 as YYEEEE. The CDR3 runs 12 residues. The chain's CDR3 is CASSIRQGEQYF. The CDR3 DNA reads TGTGCCAGCAGCATCCGACAGGGCGAGCAGTACTTC.

The chain uses TRBV13 and TRBJ2-1; 14 bases are a match to TRBD2. V was clipped by 5 bases and J by 4 bases; unmatched bases: 10. Germline-derived CDR1 and CDR2 are PRHDT and FYEKMQ (reference sequence). This CDR3 region has 18 residues. DNA of the CDR3: TGTGCCAGCAGCCTTGGGACTAGCGGGGGCCGAGGGTACAATGAGCAGTTCTTC. Its protein is CASSLGTSGGRGYNEQFF.

This sequence joins TRBV5-1 and TRBJ2-6; maybe TRBD2 (6 bases). The CDR3 is 17 residues long. The V end was cut by 4 bases, the J end by 0 bases, with 14 bases between. The germline V gene has CDR1 SGHRS and CDR2 YFSETQ. The CDR3 DNA follows: TGCGCCAGCAGCAGGTCGGGGGACCGCTCTGGGGCCAACGTCCTGACTTTC. It is translated as CASSRSGDRSGANVLTF.

The chain carries TRBV11-2 and TRBJ2-1; TRBD1 matches 8 bases. This CDR3 is built from 12 residues. Trimming cost V 6 bases and J 8 bases; bases outside gene matches: 3. In germline, CDR1 is SGHAT, CDR2 FQNNGV. This CDR3 reads CASRKQGDEQFF. In DNA, the CDR3 is TGTGCCAGCAGAAAACAGGGGGATGAGCAGTTCTTC.

This chain links TRBV4-3 with TRBJ2-7; 7 bases match TRBD2. The junction had 6 bases not matched to a gene; V was cut back by 3 bases and J by 4 bases. This CDR3 comprises 14 residues. The germline CDR1 and CDR2 sequences are LGHNA and YSLEER. DNA of the CDR3: TGCGCCAGCAGCCATCTCCCGGGGGGATACGAGCAGTACTTC. Protein product: CASSHLPGGYEQYF.

This clone was seen only a few times. The V gene is TRBV29-1, the J gene TRBJ2-7, with 7 bases matching TRBD1. The CDR3 contains 11 residues. The germline V gene has CDR1 SQVTM and CDR2 ANQGSEA. Trimming at V came to 7 bases and at J to 6 bases, leaving 6 bases not matched to a gene. The CDR3 DNA reads TGCAGCGCCCAGACAGGGTCCGAGCAGTACTTC. Its translation: CSAQTGSEQYF.

The rearrangement uses TRBV29-1 and TRBJ2-7, with 11 bases matching TRBD1. Germline V gene sequence: CDR1 SQVTM, CDR2 ANQGSEA. The CDR3 is 15 amino acids. Trimming cost V 4 bases and J 2 bases; bases outside gene matches: 7. The CDR3 DNA is TGCAGCGTTGGGGGGGGACAGGGGGACCCCTACGAGCAGTACTTC. This encodes CSVGGGQGDPYEQYF.

The rearrangement joins TRBV30 to TRBJ1-1, with D unclear. This CDR3 is built from 14 residues. V was clipped by 7 bases and J by 1 base, with 16 bases between them. Germline V gene lookup returns CDR1 GTSNPN and CDR2 SVGIG (reference sequence). The chain's CDR3 is CAFAGGNRNTEAFF. Written as DNA, the CDR3 is TGTGCCTTCGCCGGAGGGAATAGGAACACTGAAGCTTTCTTT.

The chain links TRBV5-4 to TRBJ2-2; 8 nucleotides agree with TRBD2. The length of the CDR3 is 16 residues. Germline CDR1 reads SGHNT; CDR2 reads YYREEE (reference sequence). V shed 3 bases and J 2 bases; nucleotides not matched to a gene: 6. The CDR3 sequence is CASSSGGGSNTGELFF. Written as DNA, the CDR3 is TGTGCCAGCAGCTCCGGGGGGGGCAGTAACACCGGGGAGCTGTTTTTT. The variable domain in full, completed from reference TRBV5-4 and TRBJ2-2, reads ETGVTQSPTHLIKTRGQQVTLRCSSQSGHNTVSWYQQALGQGPQFIFQYYREEENGRGNFPPRFSGLQFPNYSSELNVNALELDDSALYLCASSSGGGSNTGELFFGEGSRLTVL.

The V gene is TRBV18, the J gene TRBJ1-5; no reliable D call. The CDR3 is made up of 13 amino acids. Trimming shortened V by 5 bases and J by 1 base, and 6 bases separated the two germline ends. The germline V gene encodes CDR1 KGHSH and CDR2 LQKENI. The CDR3 sequence: CASSELSNQPQHF. As DNA, the CDR3 is TGTGCCAGCTCAGAGCTCAGCAATCAGCCCCAGCATTTT.

Only a few counts were recorded for this clone. The chain joins TRBV7-2 to TRBJ2-4, with D possibly TRBD1 on 6 matching bases. Germline CDR1 is SGHTA and CDR2 is FQGNSA. The V and J ends lost 5 bases and 7 bases respectively, with 12 bases between them. This CDR3 region has 13 residues. The CDR3 DNA sequence: TGTGCCAGCAGCCTCGGACAGAATAACATTCAGTACTTC. Its protein is CASSLGQNNIQYF.

This clone showed up just a few times. The chain combines TRBV28 with TRBJ2-7; D call uncertain. Looked up from germline, CDR1 is MDHEN and CDR2 is SYDVKM. The CDR3 is 12 residues long. Trimming cost V 4 bases and J 0 bases, with 4 bases left between them. The CDR3 spells CASSWPSYEQYF. DNA for the CDR3: TGTGCCAGCAGTTGGCCCTCCTACGAGCAGTACTTC.

This clone came up a few times. The rearrangement joins TRBV19 to TRBJ1-1; no clear D gene. CDR3 size: 16 residues. Trimming pared 0 bases from V and 4 bases from J, leaving 15 bases between. From germline, CDR1 is LNHDA and CDR2 SQIVND (reference sequence). The CDR3 is CASSIDPGRRRTEAFF. CDR3 DNA: TGTGCCAGTAGTATAGATCCGGGTAGAAGACGCACTGAAGCTTTCTTT. Looking up the rest from reference TRBV19 and TRBJ1-1 gives the full variable domain: DGGITQSPKYLFRKEGQNVTLSCEQNLNHDAMYWYRQDPGQGLRLIYYSQIVNDFQKGDIAEGYSVSREKKESFPLTVTSAQKNPTAFYLCASSIDPGRRRTEAFFGQGTRLTVV.

The V gene is TRBV6-6, the J gene TRBJ1-1; no firm D call. The V end was cut by 8 bases, the J end by 3 bases, with 13 bases between. The CDR3 has 13 residues. Germline assignment: CDR1 MNHNY and CDR2 SVGAGI (reference sequence). The CDR3 DNA sequence: TGTGCCAGCGTACAGATTTTAGACACTGAAGCTTTCTTT. Residues: CASVQILDTEAFF.

With respect to this clone: Other nucleotide sequences in the sample specify the same CDR3. This CDR3 is CASSSGQANTGELFF. CDR3 bases: TGCGCCAGCAGCTCAGGACAGGCGAACACCGGGGAGCTGTTTTTT. The gene calls are TRBV5-1 and TRBJ2-2, with 7 bases matching TRBD1. Per the germline V gene, CDR1 is SGHRS and CDR2 is YFSETQ. The CDR3 runs 15 residues. Trimming removed 3 bases from V and 0 bases from J; junction bases left unmatched: 2.

This chain joins TRBV5-1 and TRBJ1-2; tentative D call: TRBD1 (5 bases). The V end lost 4 bases, the J end lost 6 bases, and 19 bases lay between the germline ends. Germline CDR1 reads SGHRS; CDR2 reads YFSETQ. This CDR3 spans 15 amino acids. The CDR3 DNA follows: TGCGCCAGCAGCCCGCGAGGTGGTTCAGGGCATGGCTACACCTTC. This encodes CASSPRGGSGHGYTF.

This clone turned up a few times. V and J are TRBV7-9 and TRBJ1-1, with 7 bases matching TRBD1. The CDR3 runs to 13 residues. V lost 3 bases and J lost 4; bases outside the gene matches: 2. Germline lookup yields CDR1 SEHNR and CDR2 FQNEAQ (reference sequence). CDR3 sequence reads: CASSFQGVTEAFF. CDR3 coding DNA: TGTGCCAGCAGCTTCCAGGGGGTCACTGAAGCTTTCTTT.

There are a few counts of this clone. The chain joins TRBV11-2 to TRBJ2-1; TRBD1 might be the D (5 bases). The germline CDR1 and CDR2 sequences are SGHAT and FQNNGV. The CDR3 contains 13 residues. V lost 3 bases and J 2 bases, leaving 5 bases between the germline ends. CDR3 nucleotides: TGTGCCAGCAGCTTGACAGCCTACAATGAGCAGTTCTTC. Amino acid sequence: CASSLTAYNEQFF. Full variable domain (rest looked up from reference TRBV11-2 and TRBJ2-1): EAGVAQSPRYKIIEKRQSVAFWCNPISGHATLYWYQQILGQGPKLLIQFQNNGVVDDSQLPKDRFSAERLKGVDSTLKIQPAKLEDSAVYLCASSLTAYNEQFFGPGTRLTVL.

The rearrangement joins TRBV6-5 to TRBJ1-4; 8 nucleotides line up with TRBD1. The CDR3 runs to 15 residues. Germline V gives CDR1 MNHEY, CDR2 SVGAGI. V trimming: 5 bases; J trimming: 7 bases; junction bases outside the gene matches: 9. CDR3 nucleotides: TGTGCCAGCAGTCCCGGACAGGGTTGGAGTGAAAAACTGTTTTTT. The encoded protein is CASSPGQGWSEKLFF.